Below are 14 T cell receptor beta chains sequenced from a single sample in a study of OX40 agonist ivuxolimab in advanced cancers. TCRdb's table, derived via immunoSEQ multiplex PCR, lists solely in-frame clones and lacks some. The data contain 110,000 or so clones, 80% to 95% of them seen just once; the ten biggest clones take up 0.5% to 0.8%. The sequenced sample was CD4+ or CD8+ T cells sorted from blood, obtained in a trial of the OX40 agonist ivuxolimab. These receptor sequences come from an adult with an advanced solid tumor such as melanoma, head and neck, liver or kidney cancer.

The count of this clone is one. The chain recombines TRBV7-2 with TRBJ1-2; 8 bases are shared with TRBD1. This CDR3 is built from 18 residues. CDR1 is SGHTA and CDR2 is FQGNSA in the germline V gene. Trimming cost V 5 bases and J 4 bases; bases outside gene matches: 18. The CDR3 protein is CASSPGPLTGDLTYGYTF. The CDR3 nucleotides read TGTGCCAGCAGCCCCGGGCCCTTGACAGGGGACCTTACCTATGGCTACACCTTC. Full variable domain (remainder filled in from reference TRBV7-2 and TRBJ1-2): GAGVSQSPSNKVTEKGKDVELRCDPISGHTALYWYRQSLGQGLEFLIYFQGNSAPDKSGLPSDRFSAERTGGSVSTLTIQRTQQEDSAVYLCASSPGPLTGDLTYGYTFGSGTRLTVV.

The table lists this clone with a count of one. The V and J genes are TRBV14 and TRBJ1-1, with D possibly being TRBD1 (5 bases). There are 13 residues in the CDR3. The V end lost 2 bases, the J end lost 5 bases, and 9 bases lay between the germline ends. CDR1 and CDR2 (germline): SGHDN, FVKESK. CDR3 residues: CASSQQGVTEAFF. The CDR3, as DNA: TGTGCCAGCAGCCAACAGGGAGTGACTGAAGCTTTCTTT.

V gene TRBV25-1 combines with J gene TRBJ1-1, with D possibly matching TRBD1 (5 bases). V lost 7 bases, J lost 3 bases, and 18 bases lay in between. The CDR3 totals 15 residues. The germline gives CDR1 MGHDK, CDR2 SYGVNS. CDR3 loop: CASMGGRPRYTEAFF. CDR3 nucleotides: TGTGCCAGCATGGGGGGGAGACCAAGATACACTGAAGCTTTCTTT. Full variable domain (missing parts from reference TRBV25-1 and TRBJ1-1): EADIYQTPRYLVIGTGKKITLECSQTMGHDKMYWYQQDPGMELHLIHYSYGVNSTEKGDLSSESTVSRIRTEHFPLTLESARPSHTSQYLCASMGGRPRYTEAFFGQGTRLTVV.

The chain carries TRBV7-3 and TRBJ1-1, with 9 bases that match TRBD1. V lost 4 bases to trimming and J lost 4 bases; unmatched junction nucleotides: 13. This CDR3 is 17 amino acids long. CDR1 SGHTA and CDR2 FQGTGA come from the germline V gene. In DNA, the CDR3 is TGTGCCAGCAGCTCTAAGGCGGCACAGGGGGCGGGCACTGAAGCTTTCTTT. This translates into CASSSKAAQGAGTEAFF.

V usage is TRBV9 and J usage is TRBJ2-7, with D maybe TRBD2 (7 bases). V was cut by 0 bases and J by 7 bases, with 17 bases left in between. This CDR3 spans 15 amino acids. The germline gives CDR1 SGDLS, CDR2 YYNGEE. DNA of the CDR3: TGTGCCAGCAGCGTAGAGGTTCGGGGGGCGGCGGAGCAGTACTTC. Translation: CASSVEVRGAAEQYF.

The CDR3 is CASSIAGPGGANVLTF. Written as DNA, the CDR3 is TGTGCCAGTAGTATCGCGGGTCCTGGAGGGGCCAACGTCCTGACTTTC. The V call is TRBV19, the J call TRBJ2-6; D is perhaps TRBD2 (5 bases). The CDR3 contains 16 residues. Trimming took 3 bases from V and 4 from J, leaving 13 bases between them. The V gene's germline CDR1 is LNHDA and CDR2 SQIVND (reference sequence). The entire variable domain, with the rest obtained from reference TRBV19 and TRBJ2-6, is as follows: DGGITQSPKYLFRKEGQNVTLSCEQNLNHDAMYWYRQDPGQGLRLIYYSQIVNDFQKGDIAEGYSVSREKKESFPLTVTSAQKNPTAFYLCASSIAGPGGANVLTFGAGSRLTVL.

The chain uses TRBV5-1 and TRBJ2-1; 8 bases agree with TRBD2. This CDR3 spans 16 amino acids. After removal of 0 bases from V and 6 bases from J, the junction contained 8 bases not matched to a gene. Germline V gene lookup returns CDR1 SGHRS and CDR2 YFSETQ. The CDR3 region is CASSLVGGAFSNEQFF. The CDR3 DNA sequence: TGCGCCAGCAGCTTGGTCGGGGGGGCCTTCAGCAATGAGCAGTTCTTC.

CDR3 in DNA: TGTGCCTGGAGTGTGGGAATAGCGGGATTAGATACGCAGTATTTT. Translation: CAWSVGIAGLDTQYF. The chain carries TRBV30 and TRBJ2-3, with TRBD2 matching 8 bases. Trimming cost V 0 bases and J 5 bases; bases outside gene matches: 7. Germline lookup yields CDR1 GTSNPN and CDR2 SVGIG (reference sequence). The CDR3 is 15 amino acids. The whole variable domain, remainder taken from reference TRBV30 and TRBJ2-3, is SQTIHQWPATLVQPVGSPLSLECTVEGTSNPNLYWYRQAAGRGLQLLFYSVGIGQISSEVPQNLSASRPQDRQFILSSKKLLLSDSGFYLCAWSVGIAGLDTQYFGPGTRLTVL.

As DNA, the CDR3 is TGTGCCAGTAGTATCCCGGGGCAGACTGAAGCTTTCTTT. Its protein is CASSIPGQTEAFF. The V call is TRBV19, the J call TRBJ1-1, with D perhaps matching TRBD1 (5 bases). The V gene's germline CDR1 is LNHDA and CDR2 SQIVND (reference sequence). The CDR3 contains 13 residues. The V and J ends lost 3 bases and 5 bases respectively, with 10 bases between them. The full variable domain, rest sourced from reference TRBV19 and TRBJ1-1, is DGGITQSPKYLFRKEGQNVTLSCEQNLNHDAMYWYRQDPGQGLRLIYYSQIVNDFQKGDIAEGYSVSREKKESFPLTVTSAQKNPTAFYLCASSIPGQTEAFFGQGTRLTVV.

This clone came up a few times. The CDR3 spells CASSGTGANTEAFF. DNA of the CDR3: TGTGCCAGCTCAGGGACAGGGGCGAACACTGAAGCTTTCTTT. The chain couples TRBV18 to TRBJ1-1; 10 nucleotides match TRBD1. With 5 bases clipped from V and 1 base from J, the junction kept 1 base outside the gene matches. The CDR3 is 14 residues long. Germline CDR1 and CDR2: KGHSH and LQKENI.

The CDR3 DNA sequence: TGTGCCAGCAGCTCCGCGTGGTCGGAAGCTTTCTTT. Translated: CASSSAWSEAFF. The rearrangement links TRBV11-1 to TRBJ1-1; the D is unclear. CDR1 and CDR2 (germline): SGHAT, FQDESV (reference sequence). The CDR3 loop spans 12 amino acids. Trimming removed 4 bases from V and 8 bases from J, with 11 bases in between.

The chain carries TRBV6-1 and TRBJ1-2; D is unresolved. The CDR3 contains 13 residues. V was pared by 2 bases and J by 7 bases, with 11 bases between. From germline, CDR1 is MNHNS and CDR2 SASEGT. The CDR3 bases are TGTGCCAGCAGTGAAAACACCCCTGGTGGCTACACCTTC. It encodes CASSENTPGGYTF.

The rearrangement links TRBV7-8 to TRBJ2-7; D not resolved. The CDR3 consists of 11 residues. With 3 bases removed from V and 4 bases from J, the gap between germline ends came to 4 bases. Per the germline V gene, CDR1 is SGHVS and CDR2 is FQNEAQ. CDR3 loop: CASSLRYEQYF. The CDR3 nucleotides are TGTGCCAGCAGCTTGAGATACGAGCAGTACTTC.

The rearrangement links TRBV9 to TRBJ2-6; perhaps TRBD1 as D (5 bases). The CDR3 is 15 residues long. V was pared by 1 base and J by 1 base, with 6 bases between. The germline gives CDR1 SGDLS, CDR2 YYNGEE. The chain's CDR3 is CASSVRTSGANVLTF. The CDR3 DNA is TGTGCCAGCAGCGTAAGGACATCTGGGGCCAACGTCCTGACTTTC.